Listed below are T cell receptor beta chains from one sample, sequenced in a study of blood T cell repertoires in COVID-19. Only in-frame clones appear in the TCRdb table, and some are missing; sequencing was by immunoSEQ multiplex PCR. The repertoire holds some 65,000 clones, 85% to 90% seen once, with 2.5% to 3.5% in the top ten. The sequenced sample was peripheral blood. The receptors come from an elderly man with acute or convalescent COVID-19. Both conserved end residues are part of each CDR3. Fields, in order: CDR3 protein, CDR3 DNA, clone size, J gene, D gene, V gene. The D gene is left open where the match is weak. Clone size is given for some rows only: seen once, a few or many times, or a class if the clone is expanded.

CATSDPRQGGYGYTF TGTGCCACCAGTGATCCGAGACAGGGAGGCTATGGCTACACCTTC . TRBJ1-2 TRBD1 TRBV24-1
CASSLYTTGAVEAFF TGTGCCAGCAGTTTATATACGACAGGGGCGGTTGAAGCTTTCTTT . TRBJ1-1 TRBD1 TRBV27
CASSYPRTESGNTIYF TGTGCCAGCAGTTACCCGAGGACAGAATCTGGAAACACCATATATTTT . TRBJ1-3 . TRBV6-6
CASSVRGGHPTDTQYF TGTGCCAGCAGCGTGCGAGGGGGACACCCCACAGATACGCAGTATTTT . TRBJ2-3 . TRBV9
CASSDLGRVEPQHF TGTGCCAGCAGTGACCTGGGCCGCGTGGAGCCCCAGCATTTT . TRBJ1-5 . TRBV6-1
CASSSGTSGIYNEQFF TGTGCCAGCTCATCAGGGACTAGCGGGATTTACAATGAGCAGTTCTTC . TRBJ2-1 TRBD2 TRBV18
CASSLVYSGTYEQYF TGCGCCAGCAGCTTGGTTTATAGCGGAACTTACGAGCAGTACTTC . TRBJ2-7 . TRBV5-1
CATSDGQQEETQYF TGTGCCACCAGTGACGGACAGCAAGAAGAGACCCAGTACTTC . TRBJ2-5 . TRBV24-1
CASSLGQGRNNEQFF TGCGCCAGCAGCTTGGGACAGGGAAGGAACAATGAGCAGTTCTTC . TRBJ2-1 TRBD1 TRBV5-1
CATSTPRGGQETQYF TGTGCCACCAGCACCCCACGCGGGGGTCAAGAGACCCAGTACTTC . TRBJ2-5 TRBD2 TRBV15
CASSHPSYNRDRGLNYYEQYF TGCGCCAGCAGCCACCCCTCATATAACCGGGACAGGGGGCTTAATTACTACGAGCAGTACTTC . TRBJ2-7 TRBD1 TRBV5-1
CASRDNWNTEAFF TGTGCCAGTAGGGACAACTGGAACACTGAAGCTTTCTTT . TRBJ1-1 . TRBV19
CASSLGLAPYNEQFF TGTGCCAGCAGCTTAGGACTAGCGCCCTACAATGAGCAGTTCTTC . TRBJ2-1 TRBD2 TRBV7-7
CATSRGGLAGVRETQYF TGTGCCACCAGCAGAGGGGGACTAGCGGGAGTGAGGGAGACCCAGTACTTC few TRBJ2-5 TRBD2 TRBV15
CASSRQTGGTEAFF TGTGCCAGCAGCCGGCAGACAGGGGGGACTGAAGCTTTCTTT . TRBJ1-1 TRBD1 TRBV14
CASSFRGTGELFF TGTGCCAGCAGTTTCAGGGGTACCGGGGAGCTGTTTTTT . TRBJ2-2 . TRBV12-3/TRBV12-4
CASSRVRAGSYNEQFF TGTGCCAGCAGCCGGGTTCGGGCGGGATCCTACAATGAGCAGTTCTTC . TRBJ2-1 . TRBV27
CASSFFRDTNEKLFF TGTGCCAGCAGCTTTTTCCGGGACACAAATGAAAAACTGTTTTTT . TRBJ1-4 . TRBV13